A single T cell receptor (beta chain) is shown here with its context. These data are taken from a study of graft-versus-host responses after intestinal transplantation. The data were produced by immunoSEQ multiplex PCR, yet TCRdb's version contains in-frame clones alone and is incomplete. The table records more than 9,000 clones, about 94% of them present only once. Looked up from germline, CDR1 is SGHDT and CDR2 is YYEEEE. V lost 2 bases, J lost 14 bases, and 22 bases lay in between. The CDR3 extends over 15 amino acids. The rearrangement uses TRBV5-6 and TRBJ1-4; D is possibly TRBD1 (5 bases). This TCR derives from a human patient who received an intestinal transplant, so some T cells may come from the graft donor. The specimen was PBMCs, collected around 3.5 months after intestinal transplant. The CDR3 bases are TGTGCCAGCAGCTTTGGACCGGGACCGTCCCCCATGCTGTTTTTT. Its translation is CASSFGPGPSPMLFF.